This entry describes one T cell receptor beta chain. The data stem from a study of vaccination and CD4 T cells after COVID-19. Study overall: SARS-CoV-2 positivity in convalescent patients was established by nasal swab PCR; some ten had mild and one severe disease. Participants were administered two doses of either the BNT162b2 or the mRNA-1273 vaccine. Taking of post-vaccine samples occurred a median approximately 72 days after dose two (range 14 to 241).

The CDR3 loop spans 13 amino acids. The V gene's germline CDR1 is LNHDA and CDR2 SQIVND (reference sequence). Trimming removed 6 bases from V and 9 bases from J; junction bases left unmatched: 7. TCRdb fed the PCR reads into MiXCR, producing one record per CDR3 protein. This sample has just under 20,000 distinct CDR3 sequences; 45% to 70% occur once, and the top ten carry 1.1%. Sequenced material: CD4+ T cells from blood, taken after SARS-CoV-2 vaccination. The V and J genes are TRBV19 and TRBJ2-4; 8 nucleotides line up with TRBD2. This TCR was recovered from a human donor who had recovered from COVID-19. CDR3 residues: CASSEGLDGIQYF. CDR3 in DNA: TGTGCCAGTAGCGAGGGACTAGATGGCATTCAGTACTTC.